A single sample gave rise to the 29 T cell receptor beta chains below, sequenced in a study of T cells expressing NK-cell markers. TCRdb re-called the 5' RACE reads; one entry per CDR3 protein, DNA not given. The sample's table shows approximately 170,000 distinct CDR3 sequences. Source material: blood T cells: a sorted CD56 or NKG2C T cell subset, CD4+ or CD8+ T cells, or bulk PBMC T cells (not recorded which). The origin of the receptors is a man aged 18-70 years in good health.

This chain links TRBV27 with TRBJ2-7; TCRdb's D call, TRBD2, is unchecked because there is no DNA. The germline V gene has CDR1 MNHEY and CDR2 SMNVEV (reference sequence). The CDR3 has 15 amino acids. CDR3 sequence reads: CASSFSSGLGDEQYF.

The chain recombines TRBV6-4 with TRBJ2-1; there is no DNA to check the TCRdb D call of TRBD2. Germline assignment: CDR1 MRHNA and CDR2 SNTAGT. This CDR3 is built from 19 residues. This CDR3 is CASSDPEREGGKSYNEQFF.

This sequence joins TRBV6-5 and TRBJ2-5; TCRdb proposes TRBD1, but this gene call is untestable without DNA. This CDR3 is built from 15 residues. In germline, CDR1 is MNHEY, CDR2 SVGAGI. The CDR3 spells CASSSPGQGGETQYF.

The rearrangement uses TRBV9 and TRBJ1-1; TCRdb's D call of TRBD1 is untestable without DNA. The CDR3 covers 16 residues. The germline CDR1 and CDR2 sequences are SGDLS and YYNGEE. The CDR3 is CASSVAGTGAGTEAFF.

The chain combines TRBV6-5 with TRBJ1-4; lacking DNA, the TRBD1 call made by TCRdb goes unchecked. This CDR3 contains 17 residues. CDR1 and CDR2 from the germline V gene are MNHEY and SVGAGI. The CDR3 is CASSPPGRRATNEKLFF.

The chain has TRBV5-1 and TRBJ1-1; TCRdb's D gene call, TRBD1, goes unchecked for lack of DNA. Germline V gene sequence: CDR1 SGHRS, CDR2 YFSETQ. This CDR3 region has 16 residues. CDR3 protein: CASSQDGTGLNTEAFF.

This chain uses TRBV9 with TRBJ2-1; absent DNA, TCRdb's TRBD1 call cannot be checked. The germline V gene encodes CDR1 SGDLS and CDR2 YYNGEE. The CDR3 length is 17 residues. The CDR3 here is CASSTHSQASSYNEQFF. Full variable domain (outside the CDR3, taken from reference TRBV9 and TRBJ2-1): DSGVTQTPKHLITATGQRVTLRCSPRSGDLSVYWYQQSLDQGLQFLIQYYNGEERAKGNILERFSAQQFPDLHSELNLSSLELGDSALYFCASSTHSQASSYNEQFFGPGTRLTVL.

The V call is TRBV14, the J call TRBJ2-7; TCRdb gives TRBD2 as the D gene, but with no DNA this cannot be confirmed. The CDR3 runs to 15 residues. Germline V gives CDR1 SGHDN, CDR2 FVKESK. CDR3 in amino acids: CASSQDLGLSYEQYF.

The chain uses TRBV21-1 and TRBJ1-1; TCRdb returns TRBD1, unconfirmable since there is no DNA. TRBV21-1 is designated a pseudogene. This CDR3 is built from 13 residues. This CDR3 is CASSKGGDSPAFF.

This sequence joins TRBV14 and TRBJ1-1. Germline CDR1 and CDR2: SGHDN and FVKESK. This CDR3 has 16 amino acids. This CDR3 is CASSQDFFSENTEAFF.

The V gene is TRBV10-3, the J gene TRBJ2-7; TCRdb's D call, TRBD2, is unchecked because there is no DNA. In germline, CDR1 is ENHRY, CDR2 SYGVKD. The CDR3 covers 13 residues. CDR3: CAISGDSPLEQYF.

CDR3 sequence reads: CASSARLGEETQYF. The chain couples TRBV11-3 to TRBJ2-5. From germline, CDR1 is SGHNT and CDR2 YENEEA. The CDR3 has 14 residues.

The chain couples TRBV9 to TRBJ1-1; the D gene TCRdb calls, TRBD1, cannot be checked with no DNA. Germline values: CDR1 SGDLS, CDR2 YYNGEE. CDR3 size: 16 residues. The CDR3 region is CASSGPRGTANTEAFF.

The chain combines TRBV6-1 with TRBJ2-7; TCRdb's D call of TRBD1 is untestable without DNA. The CDR3 runs 15 residues. Germline CDR1 MNHNS, CDR2 SASEGT. The CDR3 here is CASSPHPDRAYEQYF.

V and J are TRBV7-9 and TRBJ2-7; TCRdb proposes TRBD1, but this gene call is untestable without DNA. This CDR3 has 16 amino acids. Germline lookup yields CDR1 SEHNR and CDR2 FQNEAQ (reference sequence). CDR3 protein: CASSARTGGPLSEQYF.

The chain is built from TRBV12-5 and TRBJ2-3; absent DNA, TCRdb's TRBD2 call cannot be checked. Germline V gene sequence: CDR1 LGHNT, CDR2 FRNRAP. The CDR3 length is 15 residues. The CDR3 loop reads CAITGGRYRSDTQYF.

The chain recombines TRBV2 with TRBJ2-2; TCRdb indicates TRBD1, and absent DNA this call remains unverified. The germline V gene has CDR1 SNHLY and CDR2 FYNNEI. The CDR3 length is 15 residues. CDR3 protein: CASSPQGGETGELFF.

The chain couples TRBV15 to TRBJ2-3; TCRdb indicates TRBD2, and absent DNA this call remains unverified. Germline CDR1 is LNHNV and CDR2 is YYDKDF (reference sequence). CDR3 length equals 18 residues. CDR3 in amino acids: CATSRGFLTSGGSDTQYF.

The CDR3 loop reads CASSLYRGSSYNEQFF. The chain combines TRBV5-5 with TRBJ2-1. Per germline, CDR1 SGHKS and CDR2 YYEKEE (reference sequence). This CDR3 has 16 amino acids.

This chain joins TRBV28 and TRBJ2-7. The length of the CDR3 is 13 residues. Germline CDR1 reads MDHEN; CDR2 reads SYDVKM. CDR3 residues: CASSITSSYEQYF.

V and J are TRBV10-3 and TRBJ2-7; there is no DNA to check the TCRdb D call of TRBD1. Germline CDR1 ENHRY, CDR2 SYGVKD. The CDR3 sequence is 12 residues long. The CDR3 spells CAIRAGTGEQYF.

CDR3 region: CASSLLWTGAGANVLTF. The chain joins TRBV27 to TRBJ2-6; the D call from TCRdb, TRBD1, cannot be confirmed without DNA. CDR1 MNHEY and CDR2 SMNVEV come from the germline V gene (reference sequence). The CDR3 runs 17 residues.

This rearrangement joins TRBV20-1 to TRBJ2-5; TCRdb picks TRBD2, but there is no DNA to check that call. The CDR3 is made up of 15 amino acids. The V gene's germline CDR1 is DFQATT and CDR2 SNEGSKA (reference sequence). CDR3 sequence reads: CSAIEIREEVETQYF.

This chain joins TRBV19 and TRBJ1-6; the TRBD1 assignment by TCRdb is unverifiable without DNA. From germline, CDR1 is LNHDA and CDR2 SQIVND (reference sequence). The CDR3 sequence is 14 residues long. CDR3 region: CASSEDRGGSPLHF.

The chain is built from TRBV3-1 and TRBJ2-5; with no DNA, the TCRdb D assignment of TRBD2 cannot be verified. The CDR3 consists of 18 residues. The germline V gene has CDR1 LGHDT and CDR2 YNNKEL (reference sequence). The CDR3 here is CASSQEFQSGLGQETQYF.

The chain joins TRBV6-1 to TRBJ1-5; the TCRdb D gene call, TRBD1, has no DNA to confirm it. Germline CDR1 is MNHNS and CDR2 is SASEGT. There are 15 residues in the CDR3. The CDR3 region is CASIDSDRFNQPQHF.

CDR3: CASSIGTSGTYNEQFF. This rearrangement joins TRBV27 to TRBJ2-1; the TRBD2 assignment by TCRdb is unverifiable without DNA. The CDR3 consists of 16 residues. CDR1 and CDR2 from the germline V gene are MNHEY and SMNVEV (reference sequence).

The genes are TRBV6-5 and TRBJ2-1; no DNA is available, so the TRBD1 call from TCRdb remains unchecked. This CDR3 is 15 amino acids long. CDR1 is MNHEY, CDR2 SVGAGI, per germline. The CDR3 reads CASSFRATSYNEQFF.

The genes are TRBV27 and TRBJ1-1; TCRdb names TRBD1, which stays unverified in the absence of DNA. The CDR3 has 15 amino acids. Germline CDR1 and CDR2: MNHEY and SMNVEV (reference sequence). The chain's CDR3 is CASSPGHSGNTEAFF.